This record covers a single T cell receptor beta chain. Its antigen is still unknown. Researchers sequenced unsorted PBMC DNA using ten immunoSEQ deep assay plates. Generated by immunoSEQ multiplex PCR, the TCRdb table keeps only in-frame clones and is missing some. The sample yields 550,000 to 600,000 clones, around 81% seen once. This CDR3 is built from 13 residues. The germline CDR1 and CDR2 sequences are MNHEY and SVGAGI. This sample was taken from a study of shared clonotypes between healthy human individuals. Study findings and constraints: What limited the represented genetic and exposure-history diversity was the small number of donors.

The J gene is TRBJ2-5, the V gene TRBV6-5; no firm D call. The DNA end favors TRBJ2-7, so the J call may be wrong. Input material: PBMCs. This TCR was recovered from a woman aged 35 to 49 in good health. Some clones in this sample may be carry-over from other donors' samples. The CDR3 loop reads CASSYSSENEQYF. CDR3 DNA sequence: TGTGCCAGCAGTTACTCCTCGGAGAACGAGCAGTACTTC.